A selection of T cell receptor beta chains follows, all from one sample in a study of blood T cells in healthy people across ages. TCRdb fed the 5' RACE reads into MiXCR, producing one record per CDR3 protein. The repertoire holds some 710,000 distinct CDR3 sequences, about 20% seen once, with around a fifth in the top ten. Sample: blood. The receptors were gathered from a man in his 70s in good health. CDR3s include the opening cysteine and the closing phenylalanine or tryptophan. A D gene is named only where the DNA matches it firmly. Some rows mark clone size as missing; the rest say once, few, many or name a class of expanded clone.

cdr3_aa cdr3_nt d_call clone_size j_call v_call cdr3_length
CASSSLGAGSSYEQYF TGTGCCAGCAGCTCCCTCGGAGCAGGGAGCTCCTACGAGCAGTACTTC . . TRBJ2-7 TRBV7-9 16
CASSLVARTTDTQYF TGCGCCAGCAGCTTGGTAGCCCGTACCACAGATACGCAGTATTTT . . TRBJ2-3 TRBV5-1 15
CASNSGGSLRADTQYF TGCGCCAGCAACTCCGGCGGGAGCCTTCGGGCAGATACGCAGTATTTT TRBD2 few TRBJ2-3 TRBV5-1 16
CASSVGGGTNEKLFF TGCGCCAGCAGTGTAGGAGGGGGAACTAATGAAAAACTGTTTTTT . . TRBJ1-4 TRBV10-2 15
CAISDEVYEQYF TGTGCCATCAGTGATGAGGTTTACGAGCAGTACTTC . . TRBJ2-7 TRBV10-3 12
CASSTRPDNEQFF TGTGCCAGCAGCACCAGACCTGACAATGAGCAGTTCTTC . few TRBJ2-1 TRBV11-2 13
CASSTGTGAGYTF TGTGCCAGCAGTACCGGGACAGGGGCTGGCTACACCTTC TRBD1 . TRBJ1-2 TRBV6-5 13
CASSPGLVRDNEQFF TGTGCCAGCAGCCCCGGACTAGTTCGGGACAATGAGCAGTTCTTC TRBD2 few TRBJ2-1 TRBV7-2 15
CASSLRSAQGAQYF TGTGCCAGCAGCTTAAGGTCTGCCCAAGGGGCCCAGTACTTC . . TRBJ2-5 TRBV7-9 14
CASRDWGGGRNSPLHF TGTGCCAGCAGAGACTGGGGGGGTGGAAGAAATTCACCCCTCCACTTT . many TRBJ1-6 TRBV12-3/TRBV12-4 16
CASSRPVTSGKAKNIQYF TGTGCCAGCAGCCGACCCGTTACTAGCGGGAAAGCCAAAAACATTCAGTACTTC TRBD2 few TRBJ2-4 TRBV7-2 18
CASSLAGPDIQYF TGCGCCAGCAGCTTGGCGGGTCCCGACATTCAGTACTTC . few TRBJ2-4 TRBV5-1 13
CSVRSRGLDTQYF TGCAGCGTTCGATCCAGGGGGCTAGATACGCAGTATTTT TRBD1 many TRBJ2-3 TRBV29-1 13
CASIGRATNSPLHF TGTGCCAGCATCGGTCGCGCCACTAATTCACCCCTCCACTTT . few TRBJ1-6 TRBV12-3/TRBV12-4 14
CASRQEGVADTQYF TGCGCCAGCAGGCAAGAAGGGGTGGCAGATACGCAGTATTTT . few TRBJ2-3 TRBV10-2 14
CSADGQTNEQFF TGCAGTGCTGATGGCCAGACCAATGAGCAGTTCTTC . . TRBJ2-1 TRBV20-1 12
CATSPTSGRSDTQYF TGTGCCACCAGTCCCACTAGCGGGAGATCAGATACGCAGTATTTT TRBD2 few TRBJ2-3 TRBV24-1 15
CSVGELQGSEQYF TGCAGCGTTGGGGAACTACAGGGATCCGAGCAGTACTTC . few TRBJ2-7 TRBV29-1 13
CASSRRGGYTF TGTGCCAGCAGCCGGCGGGGAGGCTACACCTTC . . TRBJ1-2 TRBV5-8 11
CASSHGQAFGYTF TGTGCCAGCAGTCACGGACAAGCCTTCGGCTACACCTTC . . TRBJ1-2 TRBV12-3/TRBV12-4 13
CATSSWGLAENEQFF TGTGCCACCAGCAGTTGGGGACTAGCGGAAAATGAGCAGTTCTTC TRBD2 . TRBJ2-1 TRBV15 15
CASSIGRSGNHIQYF TGTGCCAGTAGTATAGGTCGTAGCGGGAATCACATTCAGTACTTC TRBD2 . TRBJ2-4 TRBV19 15
CSVEVGVTDTQYF TGCAGCGTTGAAGTGGGGGTCACAGATACGCAGTATTTT . many TRBJ2-3 TRBV29-1 13
CASSTNRARFETQYF TGCGCCAGCAGCACTAACAGGGCCCGGTTTGAGACCCAGTACTTC . few TRBJ2-5 TRBV5-1 15
CASKGQGSTYMHYEQYF TGCGCCAGCAAAGGACAGGGGAGTACCTATATGCACTACGAGCAGTACTTC TRBD1 . TRBJ2-7 TRBV5-1 17
CASSYSGQTYEQYF TGTGCCAGCAGTTACTCGGGACAGACCTACGAGCAGTACTTC TRBD1 few TRBJ2-7 TRBV6-5 14
CASSYSGGASQETQYF TGTGCCAGCAGTTATTCGGGCGGGGCTTCGCAAGAGACCCAGTACTTC . . TRBJ2-5 TRBV6-5 16
CASSLVSGLSNYGYTF TGTGCCAGCAGCTTAGTTTCCGGGCTCTCTAACTATGGCTACACCTTC . . TRBJ1-2 TRBV7-8 16
CASSSGTGVIGETQYF TGTGCCAGCAGTTCCGGGACAGGGGTAATAGGGGAGACCCAGTACTTC TRBD1 . TRBJ2-5 TRBV28 16
CASSTGVMRTDAQYF TGTGCCAGCAGCACAGGGGTGATGAGGACAGATGCGCAGTATTTT TRBD1 . TRBJ2-3 TRBV27 15
CASSRQGPRDEQFF TGTGCCAGCAGCCGCCAGGGACCACGAGATGAGCAGTTCTTC . few TRBJ2-1 TRBV3-1 14
CATTDRIGHEQYF TGCGCCACAACTGACAGAATTGGACACGAGCAGTACTTC . . TRBJ2-7 TRBV5-1 13
CASNHSGGARSYGYTF TGTGCCAGCAACCACTCGGGGGGGGCGCGGAGCTATGGCTACACCTTC . . TRBJ1-2 TRBV7-8 16
CASSLGPGGTFFFKNIQYF TGTGCCAGCAGTTTAGGTCCTGGGGGGACATTTTTTTTCAAAAACATTCAGTACTTC . . TRBJ2-4 TRBV12-3/TRBV12-4 19
CASSLEAGLGETQYF TGCGCCAGCAGCTTGGAGGCAGGATTGGGAGAGACCCAGTACTTC . few TRBJ2-5 TRBV5-1 15
CASSTLTWFSDTQYF TGTGCCAGCAGTACTTTAACCTGGTTTTCAGATACGCAGTATTTT . . TRBJ2-3 TRBV7-2 15
CASSFSGESTGELFF TGTGCCAGCAGTTTTAGTGGGGAAAGCACCGGGGAGCTGTTTTTT . . TRBJ2-2 TRBV12-3/TRBV12-4 15
CASTPGTVYNEQFF TGTGCCAGCACTCCCGGGACAGTATACAATGAGCAGTTCTTC TRBD1 . TRBJ2-1 TRBV12-3/TRBV12-4 14
CASSLDRTAEAFF TGTGCCAGCTCTCTGGACAGGACTGCTGAAGCTTTCTTT TRBD1 . TRBJ1-1 TRBV2 13
CSARETGVHYKQYF TGCAGTGCTAGAGAAACAGGGGTGCACTACAAGCAGTACTTC TRBD1 . TRBJ2-5 TRBV20-1 14
CASSLNRPNTGELFF TGCGCCAGCAGCTTAAACAGGCCGAACACCGGGGAGCTGTTTTTT . few TRBJ2-2 TRBV5-1 15
CSARDLAGDRDTQYF TGCAGTGCTAGAGATCTAGCGGGGGACCGTGATACGCAGTATTTT TRBD2 . TRBJ2-3 TRBV20-1 15
CASSLGQGVGTEAFF TGCGCCAGCAGCTTGGGACAGGGAGTTGGGACTGAAGCTTTCTTT TRBD1 . TRBJ1-1 TRBV5-1 15
CASSLRVTGAQETQYF TGCGCCAGCAGCTTGAGGGTCACTGGGGCCCAAGAGACCCAGTACTTC . . TRBJ2-5 TRBV5-1 16